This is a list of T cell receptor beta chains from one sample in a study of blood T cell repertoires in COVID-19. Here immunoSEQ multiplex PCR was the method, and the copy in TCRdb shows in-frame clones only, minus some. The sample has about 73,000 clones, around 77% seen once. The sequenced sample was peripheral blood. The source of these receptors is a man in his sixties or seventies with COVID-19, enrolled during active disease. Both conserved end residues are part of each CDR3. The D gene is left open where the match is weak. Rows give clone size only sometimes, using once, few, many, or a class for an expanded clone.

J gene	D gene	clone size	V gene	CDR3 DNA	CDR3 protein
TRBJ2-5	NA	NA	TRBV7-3	TGTGCCAGCAGCACCGGACTGGGAGAGACCCAGTACTTC	CASSTGLGETQYF
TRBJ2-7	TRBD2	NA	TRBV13	TGTGCCAGCAGCTCGGGAGCGGGAGGTCGTAACGAGCAGTACTTC	CASSSGAGGRNEQYF
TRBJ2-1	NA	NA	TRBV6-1	TGTGCCAGCAGTGCTCCTAGTATCTCCTACAATGAGCAGTTCTTC	CASSAPSISYNEQFF
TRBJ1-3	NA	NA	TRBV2	TGTGCCAGCAGTGAAGCGCTTCTCGGGGGAAACACCATATATTTT	CASSEALLGGNTIYF
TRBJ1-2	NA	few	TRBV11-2	TGTGCCAGCAGCCCAATTAGGGACGGTGCGGGACGTGGCTACACCTTC	CASSPIRDGAGRGYTF
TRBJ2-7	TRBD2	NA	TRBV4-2	TGTGCCAGCCGCTCTAAAGCCGAGCTAGCGGGAGGGGATAGCTCCTACGAGCAGTACTTC	CASRSKAELAGGDSSYEQYF
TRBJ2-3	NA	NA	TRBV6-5	TGTGCCAGCAGCCCCGGGACACAATACACAGATACGCAGTATTTT	CASSPGTQYTDTQYF
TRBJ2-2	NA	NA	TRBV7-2	TGTGCCAGCAGAGTAGGGGGAGTCGGGGAGCTGTTTTTT	CASRVGGVGELFF
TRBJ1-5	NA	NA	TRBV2	TGTGCCAGCACGTTTTCAGGCTCCAATCAGCCCCAGCATTTT	CASTFSGSNQPQHF
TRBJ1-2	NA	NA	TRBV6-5	TGTGCCAGCAGCCCCAGCGGTATTATAAACTATGGCTACACCTTC	CASSPSGIINYGYTF
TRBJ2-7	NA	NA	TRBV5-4	TGTGCCAGCAGCGCGGGGTCTAAGACTAAGGACGAGCAGTACTTC	CASSAGSKTKDEQYF
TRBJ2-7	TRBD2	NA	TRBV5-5	TGTGCCAGCAGCTTAACTAGCGGAGCCTCCTACGAGCAGTACTTC	CASSLTSGASYEQYF
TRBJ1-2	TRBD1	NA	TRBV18	TGTGCCAGCTCACCACCCCGGACAGGGGGCTTAGGTACCTTC	CASSPPRTGGLGTF
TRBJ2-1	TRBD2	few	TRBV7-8	TGTGCCAGCAGCCCATCTAGCGGGATCTCCTACAATGAGCAGTTCTTC	CASSPSSGISYNEQFF
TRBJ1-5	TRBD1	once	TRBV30	TGTGCCTGGAGTGTGGGACAGGGGAATCAGCCCCAGCATTTT	CAWSVGQGNQPQHF
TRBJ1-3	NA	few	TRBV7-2	TGTGCCAGCAGAGAGATTGGAGGGCCTGGAAACACCATATATTTT	CASREIGGPGNTIYF
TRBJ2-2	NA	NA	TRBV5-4	TGTGCCAGCAGCTCGACAGCTACCGGGGAGCTGTTTTTT	CASSSTATGELFF
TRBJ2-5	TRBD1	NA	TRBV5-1	TGCGCCAGCAGCAGCCGGGACAGGGGGCAGGAGACCCAGTACTTC	CASSSRDRGQETQYF
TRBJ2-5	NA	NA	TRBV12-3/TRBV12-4	TGTGCCAGCAGTTTATACAACCAAGAGACCCAGTACTTC	CASSLYNQETQYF
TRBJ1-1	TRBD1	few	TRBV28	TGTGCCAGCAGCGGACAGGGGGCTCGATGGGAGACTGAAGCTTTCTTT	CASSGQGARWETEAFF
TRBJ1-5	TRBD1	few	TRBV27	TGTGCCAGCAGGGCCTCCACAGGGGGCAATCAGCCCCAGCATTTT	CASRASTGGNQPQHF
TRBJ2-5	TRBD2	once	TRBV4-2	TGTGCCAGCAGCCAAGACCCGGCGGGAGGGCAAGAGACCCAGTACTTC	CASSQDPAGGQETQYF
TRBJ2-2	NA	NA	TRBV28	TGTGCCACAGACAATCCGAACACCGGGGAGCTGTTTTTT	CATDNPNTGELFF
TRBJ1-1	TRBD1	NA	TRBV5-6	TGTGCCAGCAGCGGCGGACAGGGAAGGAATGCTTTCTTT	CASSGGQGRNAFF
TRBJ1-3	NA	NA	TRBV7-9	TGTGCCAGCAGGTCGAGACGGGCAGGGGGAAACACCATATATTTT	CASRSRRAGGNTIYF
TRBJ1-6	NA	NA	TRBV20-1	TGCAGTGCTCCGAGAGGCTCGACCCTCCACTTT	CSAPRGSTLHF
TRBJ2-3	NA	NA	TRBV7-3	TGTGCCAGCAGCTCCCACAGGGTTGGCACAGATACGCAGTATTTT	CASSSHRVGTDTQYF
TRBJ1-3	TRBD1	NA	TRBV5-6	TGTGCCAGCAGCTATACAGGGGGCAACACCATATATTTT	CASSYTGGNTIYF
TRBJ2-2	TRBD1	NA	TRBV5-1	TGCGCCAGCAGCTTGTACGGGCAGGGGGCTAACGGGGAGCTGTTTTTT	CASSLYGQGANGELFF
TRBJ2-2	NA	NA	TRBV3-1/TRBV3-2	TGTGCCAGCAGTCAATCAGGCATCACCGGGGAGCTGTTTTTT	CASSQSGITGELFF
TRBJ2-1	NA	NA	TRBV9	TGTGCCAGCAGCGTAGGCGGGGATCGCAGCAATGAGCAGTTCTTC	CASSVGGDRSNEQFF
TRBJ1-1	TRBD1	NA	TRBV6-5	TGTGCCAGCAGTAGGACAGGGTTCGCGGACACTGAAGCTTTCTTT	CASSRTGFADTEAFF
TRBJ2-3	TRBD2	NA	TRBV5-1	TGCGCCAGCAGCTCAGCCGGGACTAGCGGGAGGGCCGGATCTGTTACGCAGTATTTT	CASSSAGTSGRAGSVTQYF
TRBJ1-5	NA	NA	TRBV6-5	TGTGCCAGCAGTTACTTGGCAGGCAATCAGCCCCAGCATTTT	CASSYLAGNQPQHF
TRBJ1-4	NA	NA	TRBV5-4	TGTGCCGGCGGGGACACTAATGAAAAACTGTTTTTT	CAGGDTNEKLFF
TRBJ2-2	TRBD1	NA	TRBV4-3	TGCGCCAGCAGCCAAGAGGGGACAGGGAACACCGGGGAGCTGTTTTTT	CASSQEGTGNTGELFF
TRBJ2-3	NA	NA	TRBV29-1	TGCAGCGTTGCGAGGGTAGGAGGCACAGATACGCAGTATTTT	CSVARVGGTDTQYF